The sequence of this T cell receptor beta chain was determined in a study of T cell responses to AZD1222 COVID-19 vaccine. Trimming took off 0 bases at V and 4 bases at J, with 7 bases between the two ends. This CDR3 comprises 12 residues. CDR1 is GTSNPN and CDR2 is SVGIG in the germline V gene (reference sequence). The assay was immunoSEQ multiplex PCR, and TCRdb's table has in-frame clones only and misses some. This table holds roughly 160,000 clones, roughly 88% found once. Study observations and caveats: Vaccine-related CD4 TCRs covered spike, predominating at 160-218 and 743-854.

On this clone: Its antigen is currently unknown. Other DNA sequences in this specimen translate into the identical CDR3.

The gene calls are TRBV30 and TRBJ2-7, with D unclear. The sequencing here drew on peripheral blood, taken 28 days after the second AZD1222 dose. This sequence originates from an adult who received the AZD1222 COVID-19 vaccine. Here the CDR3 reads CAWSVRGYEQYF. The DNA of the CDR3 is TGTGCCTGGAGTGTACGAGGATACGAGCAGTACTTC.